This passage covers 5 T cell receptor beta chains from one sample sequenced in a study of long-term antiretroviral therapy in people with HIV. Sequencing relied on immunoSEQ assay v3.0, run at survey level. The table came from immunoSEQ multiplex PCR; TCRdb's copy has only in-frame clones and leaves some out. The sample lists about 11,000 clones, 84% occurring once. Specimen: unsorted PBMCs, collected about 7 years after starting antiretroviral therapy. Receptors originate from a man between 45 and 60 years old with HIV.

This clone was picked up one time. The chain couples TRBV27 to TRBJ2-1, with D possibly being TRBD2 (6 bases). This CDR3 has 14 residues. Trimming stripped 3 bases from V and 8 bases from J, with 14 bases between. Germline CDR1 MNHEY, CDR2 SMNVEV (reference sequence). CDR3 in DNA: TGTGCCAGCAGTTTCCTGCGGGGCAGCGATGAGCAGTTCTTC. Encoded protein: CASSFLRGSDEQFF.

The J gene is TRBJ1-1, the V gene TRBV19; a possible D gene is TRBD1 (5 bases). This CDR3 comprises 17 residues. The germline V gene has CDR1 LNHDA and CDR2 SQIVND (reference sequence). The V and J ends lost 5 bases and 0 bases respectively, with 19 bases between them. CDR3: CASSLGFLQGVNTEAFF. The CDR3 nucleotides read TGTGCCAGTAGTCTAGGTTTTCTTCAGGGAGTGAACACTGAAGCTTTCTTT.

This sequence joins TRBV13 and TRBJ2-3; 9 bases are a match to TRBD1. The CDR3 has 14 amino acids. After removal of 3 bases from V and 3 bases from J, the junction contained 1 base not matched to a gene. Germline V CDR1 and CDR2: PRHDT, FYEKMQ (reference sequence). CDR3 region: CASSFGQGTDTQYF. The CDR3 region has the DNA TGTGCCAGCAGCTTTGGACAGGGGACAGATACGCAGTATTTT.

The chain links TRBV19 to TRBJ1-2, with a weak D call TRBD1 (5 bases). The CDR3 sequence is 16 residues long. V was shortened by 5 bases and J by 4 bases, with 20 bases between the two germline ends. Per germline, CDR1 LNHDA and CDR2 SQIVND (reference sequence). The CDR3 sequence: CASSPSSGTLAYGYTF. The DNA of the CDR3 is TGTGCCAGTAGTCCTTCCTCCGGGACGCTGGCCTATGGCTACACCTTC. Together with reference TRBV19 and TRBJ1-2, the CDR3 gives the full variable domain: DGGITQSPKYLFRKEGQNVTLSCEQNLNHDAMYWYRQDPGQGLRLIYYSQIVNDFQKGDIAEGYSVSREKKESFPLTVTSAQKNPTAFYLCASSPSSGTLAYGYTFGSGTRLTVV.

The rearrangement joins TRBV2 to TRBJ2-2, with 10 bases fitting TRBD1. This CDR3 contains 17 residues. Losses at the gene ends were 4 bases for V and 6 bases for J; bases not matched to a gene: 11. CDR1 and CDR2 (germline): SNHLY, FYNNEI. The CDR3 protein is CASSGNTGTGAAGELFF. The DNA of the CDR3 is TGTGCCAGCAGTGGCAATACCGGGACAGGGGCGGCCGGGGAGCTGTTTTTT.